Listed here is a single T cell receptor beta chain. Its antigen remains unknown. The data were taken from a study of T-cell memory formation after mild COVID-19. On the study more broadly: Clusters of TCRs were largely donor specific. Findings and caveats of the study: Chiefly within CM and EM were the contracting CD4+ clones; CD8+ ones were within EMRA. Contracting clones from day 15 to 85 had balanced CD4/CD8; later expanders favoured CD4+.

From germline, CDR1 is DFQATT and CDR2 SNEGSKA (reference sequence). CDR3 length: 14 residues. The V end was cut by 5 bases, the J end by 6 bases, with 17 bases between. cDNA libraries for TCR alpha and TCR beta, carrying sample barcodes and UMIs, came from 5'RACE with constant-segment primers. TCRdb passed the 5' RACE reads through MiXCR, listing each CDR3 protein once. Of some 280,000 distinct CDR3 sequences listed, 16% are singletons. The sample consisted of PBMCs or a T cell subset sorted from them (not recorded which). This TCR was sampled from a man aged 18 to 29 who had mild COVID-19 (a few samples of this study predate the infection). Cell type and time point are not known. The chain couples TRBV20-1 to TRBJ1-5; tentative D call: TRBD1 (6 bases). CDR3 sequence: CSARGNRESQPQHF. The DNA of the CDR3 is TGCAGTGCTCGTGGCAACAGGGAGAGTCAGCCCCAGCATTTT.